The present T cell receptor beta chain was sequenced within a study of neoadjuvant anti-PD-1 for oral cavity cancer. General study findings and limits: Post-treatment tumors with larger preexisting clones showed more shrinkage.

Time point specified: after neoadjuvant nivolumab, at surgical resection. Germline V gene lookup returns CDR1 SGHNT and CDR2 YYREEE (reference sequence). The CDR3 runs to 15 residues. V shed 2 bases and J shed 0 bases, with 10 bases lying between them. Comment on this clone: Its cognate antigen is unknown.

Repertoires were generated with immunoSEQ multiplex PCR, while TCRdb's copy carries only in-frame clones and drops some. The sample has about 23,000 clones, over 35% seen once. The source of this sequence is a person aged 40 to 85 with oral cavity squamous cell carcinoma. J is TRBJ2-3 and V is TRBV5-4, with D possibly called TRBD1 or TRBD2 (5 bases each). Sequencing used tumor tissue, obtained after nivolumab (anti-PD-1) treatment. CDR3 residues: CASSFGTGSTDTQYF. CDR3 nucleotide sequence: TGTGCCAGCAGCTTCGGGACGGGGAGCACAGATACGCAGTATTTT.